This T cell receptor (beta chain) was captured by sequencing in a study of cytomegalovirus exposure and HLA in healthy donors. Assay: immunoSEQ multiplex PCR; the TCRdb copy retains only in-frame clones and omits some. The repertoire includes approximately 170,000 clones, roughly 80% of them detected once, and more than 8.5% sits in the top ten. The TCR sequence derives from a man under 40 in good health and CMV-seropositive. Sequencing used PBMCs.

CDR3 protein: CASSFGGTGVGYTF. In DNA, the CDR3 is TGTGCCAGCAGCTTCGGCGGGACAGGGGTCGGCTACACCTTC. This chain connects TRBV12-1 to TRBJ1-2; the table's D call, TRBD1, has no DNA check behind it. TRBV12-1 corresponds to a pseudogene. The CDR3 spans 14 residues.